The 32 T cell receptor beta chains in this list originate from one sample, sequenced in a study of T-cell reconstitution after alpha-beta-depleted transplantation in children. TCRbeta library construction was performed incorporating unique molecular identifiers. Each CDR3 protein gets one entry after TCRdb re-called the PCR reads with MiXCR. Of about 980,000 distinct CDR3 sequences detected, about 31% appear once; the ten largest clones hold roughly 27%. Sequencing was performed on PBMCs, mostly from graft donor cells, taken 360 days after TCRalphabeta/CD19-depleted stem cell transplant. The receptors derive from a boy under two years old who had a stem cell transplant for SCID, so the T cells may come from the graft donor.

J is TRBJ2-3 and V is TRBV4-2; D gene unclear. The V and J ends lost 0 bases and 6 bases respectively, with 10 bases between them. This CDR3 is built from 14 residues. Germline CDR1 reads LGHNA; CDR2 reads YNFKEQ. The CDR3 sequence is CASSQEPPWDTQYF. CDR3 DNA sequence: TGTGCCAGCAGCCAAGAGCCCCCGTGGGATACGCAGTATTTT.

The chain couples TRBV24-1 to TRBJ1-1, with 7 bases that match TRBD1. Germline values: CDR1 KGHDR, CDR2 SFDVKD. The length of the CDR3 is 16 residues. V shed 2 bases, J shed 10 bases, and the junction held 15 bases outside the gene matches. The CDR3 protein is CATSDSATGWPGGAFF. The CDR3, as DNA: TGTGCCACCAGTGATTCTGCGACAGGGTGGCCGGGTGGAGCTTTCTTT.

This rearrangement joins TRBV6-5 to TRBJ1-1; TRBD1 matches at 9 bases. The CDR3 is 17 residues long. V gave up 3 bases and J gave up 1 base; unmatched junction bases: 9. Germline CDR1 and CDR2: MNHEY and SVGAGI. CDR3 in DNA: TGTGCCAGCAGTTATAACAGGGGGCGCCGTGGGAACACTGAAGCTTTCTTT. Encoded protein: CASSYNRGRRGNTEAFF.

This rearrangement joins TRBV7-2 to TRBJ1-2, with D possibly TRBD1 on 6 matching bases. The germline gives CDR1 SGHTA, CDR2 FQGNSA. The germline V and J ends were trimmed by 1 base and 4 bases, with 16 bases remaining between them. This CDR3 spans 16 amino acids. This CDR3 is CASSLVGIGQTYGYTF. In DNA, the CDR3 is TGTGCCAGCAGCTTAGTTGGAATCGGACAGACCTATGGCTACACCTTC.

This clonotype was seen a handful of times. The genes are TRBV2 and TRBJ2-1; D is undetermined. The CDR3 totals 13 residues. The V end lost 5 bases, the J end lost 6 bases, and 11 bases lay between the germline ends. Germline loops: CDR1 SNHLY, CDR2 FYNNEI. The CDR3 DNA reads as TGTGCCAGCAGTCTTGACCGTTTCAATGAGCAGTTCTTC. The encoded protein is CASSLDRFNEQFF. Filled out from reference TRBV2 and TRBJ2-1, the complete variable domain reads EPEVTQTPSHQVTQMGQEVILRCVPISNHLYFYWYRQILGQKVEFLVSFYNNEISEKSEIFDDQFSVERPDGSNFTLKIRSTKLEDSAMYFCASSLDRFNEQFFGPGTRLTVL.

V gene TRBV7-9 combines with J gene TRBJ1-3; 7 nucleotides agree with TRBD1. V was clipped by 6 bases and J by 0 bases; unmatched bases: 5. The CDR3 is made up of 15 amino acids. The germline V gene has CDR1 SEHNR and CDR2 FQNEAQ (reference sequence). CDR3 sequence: CASRPTGYSGNTIYF. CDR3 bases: TGTGCCAGCAGGCCGACAGGGTACTCTGGAAACACCATATATTTT.

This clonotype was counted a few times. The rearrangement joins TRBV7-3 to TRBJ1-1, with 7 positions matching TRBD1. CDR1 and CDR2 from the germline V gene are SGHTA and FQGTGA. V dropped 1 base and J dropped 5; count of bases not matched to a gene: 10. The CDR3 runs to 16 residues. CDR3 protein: CASSLSEEGAGTEAFF. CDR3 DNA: TGTGCCAGCAGCTTAAGTGAGGAGGGGGCGGGGACTGAAGCTTTCTTT.

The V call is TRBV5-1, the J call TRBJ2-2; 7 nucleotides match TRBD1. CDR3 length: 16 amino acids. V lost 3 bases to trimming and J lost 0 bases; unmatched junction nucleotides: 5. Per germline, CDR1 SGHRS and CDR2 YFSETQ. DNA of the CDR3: TGCGCCAGCAGCTCGCTGACAGGGTCGAACACCGGGGAGCTGTTTTTT. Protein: CASSSLTGSNTGELFF. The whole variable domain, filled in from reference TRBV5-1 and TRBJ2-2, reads KAGVTQTPRYLIKTRGQQVTLSCSPISGHRSVSWYQQTPGQGLQFLFEYFSETQRNKGNFPGRFSGRQFSNSRSEMNVSTLELGDSALYLCASSSLTGSNTGELFFGEGSRLTVL.

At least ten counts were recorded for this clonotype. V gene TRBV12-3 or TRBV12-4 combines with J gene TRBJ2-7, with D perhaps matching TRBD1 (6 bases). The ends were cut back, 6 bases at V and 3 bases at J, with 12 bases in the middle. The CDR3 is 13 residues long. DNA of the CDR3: TGTGCCAGCAGCAGGGACACCTACTACGAGCAGTACTTC. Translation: CASSRDTYYEQYF.

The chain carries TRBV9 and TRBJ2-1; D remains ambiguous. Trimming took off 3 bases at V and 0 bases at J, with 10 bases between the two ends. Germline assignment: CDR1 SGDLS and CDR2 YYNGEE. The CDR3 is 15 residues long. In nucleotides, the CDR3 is TGTGCCAGCAGCGGTAGACCCAACTCCTACAATGAGCAGTTCTTC. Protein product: CASSGRPNSYNEQFF.

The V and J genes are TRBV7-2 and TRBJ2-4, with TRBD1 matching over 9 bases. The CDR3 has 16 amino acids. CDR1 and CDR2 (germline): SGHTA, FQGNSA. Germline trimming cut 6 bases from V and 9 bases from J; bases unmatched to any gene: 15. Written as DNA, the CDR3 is TGTGCCAGCAGTTTGGGCAACAGGGGGCGTTCCTCCATTCAGTACTTC. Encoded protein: CASSLGNRGRSSIQYF.

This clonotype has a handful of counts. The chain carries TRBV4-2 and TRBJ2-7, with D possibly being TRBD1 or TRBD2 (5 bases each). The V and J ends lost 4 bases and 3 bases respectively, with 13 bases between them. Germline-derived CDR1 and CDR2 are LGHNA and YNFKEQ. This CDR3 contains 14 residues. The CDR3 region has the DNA TGTGCCAGCAGCCTACGGGACGAGGGCTACGAGCAGTACTTC. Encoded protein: CASSLRDEGYEQYF.

CDR3: CSARDSGTGYNQPQHF. The CDR3, as DNA: TGCAGTGCTAGAGATTCGGGGACGGGGTACAATCAGCCCCAGCATTTT. The genes are TRBV20-1 and TRBJ1-5; TRBD1 might be the D (5 bases). Trimming cost V 0 bases and J 3 bases, with 15 bases left between them. The germline V gene encodes CDR1 DFQATT and CDR2 SNEGSKA (reference sequence). The CDR3 length is 16 residues.

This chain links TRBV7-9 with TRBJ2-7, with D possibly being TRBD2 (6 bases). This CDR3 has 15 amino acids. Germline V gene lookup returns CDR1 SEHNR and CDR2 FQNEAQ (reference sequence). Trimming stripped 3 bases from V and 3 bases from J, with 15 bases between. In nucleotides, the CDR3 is TGTGCCAGCAGCTTTAGTAGGGAGGTAGACTACGAGCAGTACTTC. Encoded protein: CASSFSREVDYEQYF.

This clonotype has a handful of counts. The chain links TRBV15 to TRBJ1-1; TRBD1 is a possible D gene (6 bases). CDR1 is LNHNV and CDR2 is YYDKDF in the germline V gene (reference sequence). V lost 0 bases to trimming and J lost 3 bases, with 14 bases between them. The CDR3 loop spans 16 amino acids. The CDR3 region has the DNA TGTGCCACCAGCAGAGAAGGGGGAGTCTTGTACACTGAAGCTTTCTTT. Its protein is CATSREGGVLYTEAFF. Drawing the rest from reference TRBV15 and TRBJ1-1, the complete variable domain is DAMVIQNPRYQVTQFGKPVTLSCSQTLNHNVMYWYQQKSSQAPKLLFHYYDKDFNNEADTPDNFQSRRPNTSFCFLDIRSPGLGDTAMYLCATSREGGVLYTEAFFGQGTRLTVV.

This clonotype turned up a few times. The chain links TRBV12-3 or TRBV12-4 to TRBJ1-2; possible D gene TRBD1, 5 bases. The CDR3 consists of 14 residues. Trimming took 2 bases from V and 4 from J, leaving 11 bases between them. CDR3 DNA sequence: TGTGCCAGCAGTTTAAGGGAGGGGCTCTATGGCTACACCTTC. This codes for CASSLREGLYGYTF.

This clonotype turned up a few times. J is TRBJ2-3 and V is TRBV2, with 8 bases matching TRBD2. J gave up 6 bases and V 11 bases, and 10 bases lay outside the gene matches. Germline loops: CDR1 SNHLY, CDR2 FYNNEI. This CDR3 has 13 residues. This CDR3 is CARSAGGRDTQYF. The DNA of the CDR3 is TGTGCCCGCTCGGCGGGGGGTCGCGATACGCAGTATTTT.

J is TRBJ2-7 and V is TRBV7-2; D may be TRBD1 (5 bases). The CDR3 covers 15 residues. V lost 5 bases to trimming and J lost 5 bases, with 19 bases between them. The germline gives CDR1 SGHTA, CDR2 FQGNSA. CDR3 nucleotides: TGTGCCAGCAGCCGAAGGGGCCTCAATTACGACGAGCAGTACTTC. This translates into CASSRRGLNYDEQYF.

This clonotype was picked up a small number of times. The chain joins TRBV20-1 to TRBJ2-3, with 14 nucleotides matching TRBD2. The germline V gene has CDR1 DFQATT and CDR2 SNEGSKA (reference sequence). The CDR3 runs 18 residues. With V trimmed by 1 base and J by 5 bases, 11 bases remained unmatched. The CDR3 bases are TGCAGTGCTAGAGGGACTAGCGGGGGGCACGTCCTAGGAGATACGCAGTATTTT. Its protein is CSARGTSGGHVLGDTQYF.

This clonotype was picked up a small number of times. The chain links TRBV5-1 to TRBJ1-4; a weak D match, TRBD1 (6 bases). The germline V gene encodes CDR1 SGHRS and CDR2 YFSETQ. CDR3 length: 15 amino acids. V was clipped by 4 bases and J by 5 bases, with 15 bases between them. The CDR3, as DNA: TGCGCCAGCAGCCAACATGGACAGCTGAATGAAAAACTGTTTTTT. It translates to CASSQHGQLNEKLFF.

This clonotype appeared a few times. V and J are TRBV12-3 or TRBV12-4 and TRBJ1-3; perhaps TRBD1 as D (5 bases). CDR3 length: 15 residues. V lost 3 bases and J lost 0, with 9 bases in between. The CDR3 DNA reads TGTGCCAGCAGTTTCCGCAGGGTCTCTGGAAACACCATATATTTT. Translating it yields CASSFRRVSGNTIYF.

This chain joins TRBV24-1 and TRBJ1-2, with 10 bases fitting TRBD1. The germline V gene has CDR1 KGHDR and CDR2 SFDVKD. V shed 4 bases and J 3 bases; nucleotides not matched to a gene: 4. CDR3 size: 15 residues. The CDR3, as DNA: TGTGCCACCAGTGACCCCGGGACAGGGGACTATGGCTACACCTTC. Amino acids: CATSDPGTGDYGYTF.

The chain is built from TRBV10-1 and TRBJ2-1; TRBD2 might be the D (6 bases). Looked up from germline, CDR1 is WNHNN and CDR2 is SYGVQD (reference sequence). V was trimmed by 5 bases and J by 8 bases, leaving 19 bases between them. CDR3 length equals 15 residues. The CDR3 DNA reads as TGCGCCAGCAGTCCTACCCGTCGGGACTGGGATGAGCAGTTCTTC. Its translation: CASSPTRRDWDEQFF.

The CDR3 protein is CASSEGRAALQPQHF. CDR3 nucleotide sequence: TGTGCCAGCAGTGAAGGCAGGGCAGCCCTTCAGCCCCAGCATTTT. The rearrangement uses TRBV2 and TRBJ1-5; D is perhaps TRBD1 (5 bases). Trimming shortened V by 1 base and J by 6 bases, and 13 bases separated the two germline ends. The germline V gene has CDR1 SNHLY and CDR2 FYNNEI. CDR3 length equals 15 residues.

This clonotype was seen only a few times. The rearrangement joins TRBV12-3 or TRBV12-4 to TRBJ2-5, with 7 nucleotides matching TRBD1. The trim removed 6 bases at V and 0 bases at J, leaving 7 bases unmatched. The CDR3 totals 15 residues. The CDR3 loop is CASSHPQGNQETQYF. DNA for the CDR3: TGTGCCAGCAGCCACCCACAGGGGAACCAAGAGACCCAGTACTTC.

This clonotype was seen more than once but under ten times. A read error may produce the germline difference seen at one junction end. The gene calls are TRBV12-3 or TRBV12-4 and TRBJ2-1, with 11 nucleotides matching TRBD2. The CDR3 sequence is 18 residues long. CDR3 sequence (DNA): TGTGCCACCAGTCAGCGGTGGATAGCGGGGGGGGACTACAATGAGCAGTTCTTC. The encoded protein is CATSQRWIAGGDYNEQFF.

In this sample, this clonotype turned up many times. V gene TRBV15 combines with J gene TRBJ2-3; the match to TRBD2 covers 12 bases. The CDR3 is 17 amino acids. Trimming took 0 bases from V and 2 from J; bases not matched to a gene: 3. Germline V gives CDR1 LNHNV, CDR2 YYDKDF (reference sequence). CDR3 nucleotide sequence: TGTGCCACCAGCAGAGATTGGACTAGCGGGGCCACAGATACGCAGTATTTT. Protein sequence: CATSRDWTSGATDTQYF.

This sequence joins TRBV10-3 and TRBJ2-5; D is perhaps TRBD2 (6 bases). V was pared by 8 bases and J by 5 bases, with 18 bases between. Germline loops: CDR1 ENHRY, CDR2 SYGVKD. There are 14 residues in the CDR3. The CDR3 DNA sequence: TGTGCCATCGCCCGACTAGGACTTGGGGAGACCCAGTACTTC. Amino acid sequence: CAIARLGLGETQYF.

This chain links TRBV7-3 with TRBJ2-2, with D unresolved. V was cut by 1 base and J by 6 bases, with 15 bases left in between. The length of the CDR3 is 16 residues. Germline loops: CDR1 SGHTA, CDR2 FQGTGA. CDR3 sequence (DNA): TGTGCCAGCAGCTTAAACGGGCCAGCTATGGCCGGGGAGCTGTTTTTT. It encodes CASSLNGPAMAGELFF.

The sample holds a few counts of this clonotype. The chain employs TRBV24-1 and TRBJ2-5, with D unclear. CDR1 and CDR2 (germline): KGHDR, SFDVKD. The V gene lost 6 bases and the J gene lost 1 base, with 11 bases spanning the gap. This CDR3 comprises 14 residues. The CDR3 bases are TGTGCCACCAGTAAGAGTCTATTCCAAGAGACCCAGTACTTC. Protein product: CATSKSLFQETQYF.

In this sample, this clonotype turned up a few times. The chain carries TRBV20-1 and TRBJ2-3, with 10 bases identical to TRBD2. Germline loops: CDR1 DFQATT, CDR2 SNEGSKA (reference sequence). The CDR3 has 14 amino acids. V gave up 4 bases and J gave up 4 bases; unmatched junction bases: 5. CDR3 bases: TGCAGTGCTAATAGCGGGGGGAAAGCAGATACGCAGTATTTT. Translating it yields CSANSGGKADTQYF.

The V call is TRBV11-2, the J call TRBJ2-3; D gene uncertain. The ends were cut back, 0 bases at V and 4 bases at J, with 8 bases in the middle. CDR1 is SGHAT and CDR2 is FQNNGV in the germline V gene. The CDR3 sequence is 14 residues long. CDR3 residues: CASSLEGRSDTQYF. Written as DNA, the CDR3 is TGTGCCAGCAGCTTAGAGGGCAGATCAGATACGCAGTATTTT. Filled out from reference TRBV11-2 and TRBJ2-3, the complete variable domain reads EAGVAQSPRYKIIEKRQSVAFWCNPISGHATLYWYQQILGQGPKLLIQFQNNGVVDDSQLPKDRFSAERLKGVDSTLKIQPAKLEDSAVYLCASSLEGRSDTQYFGPGTRLTVL.